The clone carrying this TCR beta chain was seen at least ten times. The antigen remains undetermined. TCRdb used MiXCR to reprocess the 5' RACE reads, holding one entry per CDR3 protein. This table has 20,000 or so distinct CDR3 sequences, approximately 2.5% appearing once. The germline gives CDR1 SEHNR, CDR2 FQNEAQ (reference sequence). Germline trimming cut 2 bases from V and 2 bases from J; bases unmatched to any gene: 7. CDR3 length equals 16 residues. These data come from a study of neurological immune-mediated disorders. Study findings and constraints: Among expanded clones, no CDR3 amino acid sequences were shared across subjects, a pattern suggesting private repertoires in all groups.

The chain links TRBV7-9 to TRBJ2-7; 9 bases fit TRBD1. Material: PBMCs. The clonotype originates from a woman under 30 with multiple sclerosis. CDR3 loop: CASSLFRGQGAYEQYF. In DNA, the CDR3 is TGTGCCAGCAGCTTATTTCGGGGACAGGGCGCCTACGAGCAGTACTTC.